A selection of T cell receptor beta chains follows, all from one sample in a study of cytomegalovirus exposure and HLA in healthy donors. Clones were sequenced by immunoSEQ multiplex PCR, and TCRdb holds only the in-frame ones, with some missing. The data show 200,000 to 250,000 clones, approximately 79% seen once. The material sequenced was PBMCs. These TCRs come from a man aged 45 to 65 in good health and CMV-seronegative. Each CDR3 is given with its conserved first and last residue. The D gene is left open where the match is weak. Expanded clones get a size class; other rows say once, few or many, or leave the size out.

TRBJ2-7 - TRBD1 TRBV27 TGTGCCAGCAGTTCGGACAGGGTAAAGTACGAGCAGTACTTC CASSSDRVKYEQYF
TRBJ2-2 - TRBD1 TRBV5-5 TGTGCCAGCAGTTCGGGACAGGGGTTCACCGGGGAGCTGTTTTTT CASSSGQGFTGELFF
TRBJ2-7 - TRBD1 TRBV6-1 TGTGCCAGCAGACCGGTACAGGGGGCCACCTACGAGCAGTACTTC CASRPVQGATYEQYF
TRBJ1-4 once - TRBV15 TGTGCCACCAGCAGAGAAATGAGCTCCCCCAATGAAAAACTGTTTTTT CATSREMSSPNEKLFF
TRBJ1-1 - TRBD1 TRBV19 TGTGCCAGTAGACCCTGGGACAGGGTGAACACTGAAGCTTTCTTT CASRPWDRVNTEAFF
TRBJ2-7 - TRBD2 TRBV28 TGTGCCAGCAGTTTATACGGGAGGGCGTCCTACGAGCAGTACTTC CASSLYGRASYEQYF
TRBJ2-2 - - TRBV19 TGTGCCAGTAGTACCTTCAGGGGTAGCCCGGCCGGGGAGCTGTTTTTT CASSTFRGSPAGELFF
TRBJ2-7 few TRBD2 TRBV6-1 TGTGCCAGCAGTGAATTTGGACTAGCGGACTACGAGCAGTACTTC CASSEFGLADYEQYF
TRBJ1-6 - - TRBV6-5 TGTGCCAGCAGTTCAAAGGGGAATTCACCCCTCCACTTT CASSSKGNSPLHF
TRBJ2-3 - TRBD2 TRBV9 TGTGCCAGCAGCGTAGGAGGCGGGAGGACAGATACGCAGTATTTT CASSVGGGRTDTQYF
TRBJ1-5 - - TRBV19 TGTGCCAGTAGTGAGGGAAGTCTCCAACCCCAGCATTTT CASSEGSLQPQHF
TRBJ2-3 - TRBD1 TRBV7-7 TGTGCTAGCAGCCAGACAGGGGGAATCACAGATACGCAGTATTTT CASSQTGGITDTQYF
TRBJ1-5 - - TRBV19 TGTGCCAGTACCGATAGTCTCGGGAGGGTTAAACCCCAGCATTTT CASTDSLGRVKPQHF
TRBJ2-4 - TRBD1 TRBV7-3 TGTGCCAGCAGCTTAGAAGTACAGGGGGCTGCCAAAAACATTCAGTACTTC CASSLEVQGAAKNIQYF
TRBJ2-7 few TRBD1 TRBV18 TGTGCCAGCTCACCAGTGGGACAGGGGTACGAGCAGTACTTC CASSPVGQGYEQYF
TRBJ2-1 - TRBD2 TRBV4-1 TGCGCCAGCAGCCAATGGCTAGCGGGGGGGGAGCAGTTCTTC CASSQWLAGGEQFF
TRBJ1-5 - - TRBV7-9 TGTGCCAGCACCATCGACAGAGATCAGCCCCAGCATTTT CASTIDRDQPQHF
TRBJ1-6 - - TRBV5-4 TGTGCCAGCAGCCCGGACCTGGCAGGGGTTTCACCCCTCCACTTT CASSPDLAGVSPLHF
TRBJ2-3 - TRBD1 TRBV10-3 TGTGCCATCAGTGATGCACAGGGGGCAGATACGCAGTATTTT CAISDAQGADTQYF
TRBJ2-3 - - TRBV2 TGTGCCAGCAGTGATGGGGGCGGGAGCACAGATACGCAGTATTTT CASSDGGGSTDTQYF
TRBJ2-7 - TRBD1 TRBV4-1 TGCGCCAGCAGCCGGCCCTGGGACAGGGTTGGAGAGCAGTACTTC CASSRPWDRVGEQYF
TRBJ2-2 few TRBD1 TRBV19 TGTGCCAGTAGTAAGGGGGCAGGGGCCGCCGGGGAGCTGTTTTTT CASSKGAGAAGELFF
TRBJ2-1 - TRBD2 TRBV5-4 TGTGCCAGCAGCCTGCTAGCGGAACCTTACAATGAGCAGTTCTTC CASSLLAEPYNEQFF
TRBJ2-6 - - TRBV5-1 TGCGCCAGCAGGGAGCAGGGGTTCTCTGGGGCCAACGTCCTGACTTTC CASREQGFSGANVLTF
TRBJ2-1 - TRBD1 TRBV6-6 TGTGCCAGCAGCCCAACGGGACAGGGCCGCAATGAGCAGTTCTTC CASSPTGQGRNEQFF
TRBJ1-5 few - TRBV28 TGTGCCAGCAATGGTTGGAGGGGCAGCAATCAGCCCCAGCATTTT CASNGWRGSNQPQHF
TRBJ1-1 - - TRBV14 TGTGCCAGCAGCCACTACACGGGACACTTGAACACTGAAGCTTTCTTT CASSHYTGHLNTEAFF
TRBJ2-1 - - TRBV5-4 TGCGCCAGCAGCCCCTCGGCAGGGGAGGGCTACAATGAGCAGTTCTTC CASSPSAGEGYNEQFF
TRBJ2-1 - TRBD2 TRBV5-1 TGCGCCAGCAGCTTGTTAGCGGGAAACAATGAGCAGTTCTTC CASSLLAGNNEQFF
TRBJ1-4 once - TRBV30 TGTGCCTGGAGTGTAATCAGGGCCCCTGAAAAACTGTTTTTT CAWSVIRAPEKLFF
TRBJ1-3 medium-sized TRBD1 TRBV4-1 TGCGCCAGCAGCAGGCCGGGACAGTATCCAGGTGACTCTGGAAACACCATATATTTT CASSRPGQYPGDSGNTIYF
TRBJ2-4 - - TRBV27 TGTGCCAGCAGACCACAGGGTGAGGGGAACATTCAGTACTTC CASRPQGEGNIQYF
TRBJ2-3 few TRBD1 TRBV19 TGTGCCAGTACAACCGGGACAGGGGGTGCAGATACGCAGTATTTT CASTTGTGGADTQYF
TRBJ1-2 few - TRBV19 TGTGCCAGTAGCCGACAGTATGGCTACACCTTC CASSRQYGYTF
TRBJ1-2 - TRBD1 TRBV27 TGTGCCAGCAGTTTCGGACAGGACTATGGCTACACCTTC CASSFGQDYGYTF
TRBJ2-3 - TRBD2 TRBV15 TGTGCCACCAGCAGAGACGGGGGGGCTACAGATACGCAGTATTTT CATSRDGGATDTQYF
TRBJ2-7 - - TRBV27 TGTGCCAGCAGTCTACGGGGATCCTACGAGCAGTACTTC CASSLRGSYEQYF
TRBJ1-5 - TRBD1 TRBV28 TGTGCCAGCAGGACACTAACACAGGGGCATAGCAATCAGCCCCAGCATTTT CASRTLTQGHSNQPQHF
TRBJ2-1 - TRBD2 TRBV18 TGTGCCAGCTCAGGACTAGCGGGAGGGCAGAATGAGCAGTTCTTC CASSGLAGGQNEQFF
TRBJ2-5 - TRBD1 TRBV5-1 TGCGCCAGCAGCTTATGGACAGGGCAAGAGACCCAGTACTTC CASSLWTGQETQYF
TRBJ2-7 few TRBD1 TRBV15 TGTGCCACCAGCAGAGATAGGACAGGGACCTACGAGCAGTACTTC CATSRDRTGTYEQYF
TRBJ2-7 few TRBD2 TRBV28 TGTGCCAGCAGTTTAGCTAAAGCGGGAGGAGCCTACGAGCAGTACTTC CASSLAKAGGAYEQYF
TRBJ1-1 - TRBD1 TRBV5-1 TGCGCCAGCAGCTTGGGGACAGGAATGAACACTGAAGCTTTCTTT CASSLGTGMNTEAFF
TRBJ1-2 few - TRBV29-1 TGCAGCGTTGTTTCCCTTTATGGCTACACCTTC CSVVSLYGYTF
TRBJ2-5 - TRBD1 TRBV12-5 TGTGCTAGTGGTCCTTCACCAGGACAGGGGGGTGAGACCCAGTACTTC CASGPSPGQGGETQYF
TRBJ1-4 - - TRBV23-1 TGCGCCAGCAGTCCCTTTCCCCCAAGCAATGAAAAACTGTTTTTT CASSPFPPSNEKLFF
TRBJ2-7 - - TRBV5-4 TGTGCCAGCAGCCCAGCGGTAAGCTCCTACGAGCAGTACTTC CASSPAVSSYEQYF
TRBJ2-3 - - TRBV4-2 TGTGCCAGCAGCCAACCGGCTAGGAGCGGGCCCTTAAGGACAGATACGCAGTATTTT CASSQPARSGPLRTDTQYF
TRBJ1-2 few TRBD1 TRBV7-3 TGTGCCAGCAGCCCGGACAGGAACTATGGCTACACCTTC CASSPDRNYGYTF
TRBJ2-1 - - TRBV2 TGTGCCAGCAAGGGGGACGCCGGTGAGCAGTTCTTC CASKGDAGEQFF
TRBJ1-1 - - TRBV27 TGTGCCAGCAGTTTATTTGGAGGCACTGAAGCTTTCTTT CASSLFGGTEAFF
TRBJ2-7 once TRBD2 TRBV6-1 TGTGCCAGCAGTTGGACTAGCGGAAGCTCCTACGAGCAGTACTTC CASSWTSGSSYEQYF
TRBJ1-2 - TRBD1 TRBV7-3 TGTGCCAGCAGCCCCTACGGGCAGGGGGCGGGTGGCTACACCTTC CASSPYGQGAGGYTF